The source of this T cell receptor beta chain is a study of beta chain features in type 1 diabetes. At the level of the study: Age and gender were similar between patients and healthy donors, as were cell yields.

This clone has just a few counts. Its antigen is currently unknown. Broader study findings: All four CD4+ subsets of Type 1 diabetes patients contained TCRB CDR3s that were moderately but significantly shorter. Highly expressing activated T cells could be over-counted with a cDNA template. The study found fewer insertions and more deletions at VDJ junctions in type 1 diabetes patients.

The entirety of the isolated RNA underwent reverse transcription, so expressed TCRB transcripts were sequenced. This table comes from immunoSEQ multiplex PCR, and its TCRdb copy is limited to in-frame clones, with some not included. The repertoire holds some 350,000 clones, with roughly 14% as singletons. This TCR was sampled from a woman between 18 and 29 years old with type 1 diabetes. Specimen: naive CD4+ T cells from blood.

The CDR3 protein is CASSLKQNLATEAFF. DNA for the CDR3: TGTGCCAGCAGTTTGAAACAGAACTTGGCCACTGAAGCTTTCTTT. V usage is TRBV28 and J usage is TRBJ1-1; D gene uncertain. From germline, CDR1 is MDHEN and CDR2 SYDVKM. The V end lost 3 bases, the J end lost 4 bases, and 15 bases lay between the germline ends. This CDR3 has 15 residues.